The text below deals with one T cell receptor beta chain. Distinct nucleotide sequences in the sample also encode this CDR3. Clones were sequenced by immunoSEQ multiplex PCR, and TCRdb holds only the in-frame ones, with some missing. The sample lists just over 2,000,000 clones, 95% occurring once. This record belongs to a study of shared clonotypes between healthy human individuals. Germline CDR1 and CDR2: SGDLS and YYNGEE. CDR3 length: 15 residues. The V gene lost 0 bases and the J gene lost 0 bases, with 10 bases spanning the gap. The rearrangement links TRBV9 to TRBJ2-7, with TRBD2 as a possible D gene (5 bases). What was sequenced was naive CD4+ T cells sorted from blood. Subset meaning: CD45RA+ positively selected. The sequence derives from a man in his late teens or twenties in good health. The CDR3: CASSVGPGSSYEQYF. The CDR3 DNA reads as TGTGCCAGCAGCGTAGGTCCGGGGAGCTCCTACGAGCAGTACTTC.